This T cell receptor (beta chain) is from a study of post-analysis software for immune sequencing data (dated by TCRdb to the mid-2010s). Study-level background: Relapsing-remitting, secondary progressive and progressive-relapsing multiple sclerosis were recorded as disease courses, and subtype annotation was lacking for some patients. A subset of samples was prepared in parallel using single-end sample barcoding, then pooled and co-amplified after Illumina adapter ligation. The multiple sclerosis patient repertoires were compared with around ten previously published healthy control repertoires from donors aged 6 to 25 years.

What the work shows at the level of the full study, not this receptor alone: Significantly lower normalized Chao1 diversity was found in multiple sclerosis patients than in controls, suggesting substantial peripheral T-cell clonal expansion. The control group was slightly older than the multiple sclerosis patient group. Significantly higher frequencies in patients than in controls were found for five TRBV segments, including TRBV5-6, TRBV5-1 and TRBV20-1. Strong co-clustering of samples prepared in the same batch was shown by direct clustering with F measure, prompting a batch-effect correction.

Library preparation employed PCR. Sequencing used an Illumina HiSeq 2500. Unique molecular identifiers were incorporated into TCR beta cDNA libraries to reduce PCR and sequencing biases. Per 1 to 10 million input T cells, approximately 500,000 cDNA molecules were obtained, such that each molecule approximated one T cell. The same protocol used for the earlier healthy control dataset was applied to prepare and sequence the patient libraries. Within a given batch, samples were prepared together, multiplexed and sequenced on the same HiSeq lane. Per the original workflow: MIGEC handled the raw barcoded reads, throwing out single-read molecular identifier groups before consensus assembly and CDR3 extraction. VDJtools was used for post-analysis of the clonotype tables, with diversity normalized by down-sampling every dataset to the smallest sample size. To correct batch-related cross-sample contamination, repertoire overlap clustering matched CDR3 amino acid sequences but not nucleotide sequences. The public reads were reanalyzed by TCRdb: fastp trimming at Q25, MiXCR alignment, in-frame beta chains only. Rows with one shared CDR3 protein collapse into an entry with the most common genes and DNA. In this record, the V and J calls reflect TCRdb's handling and not the investigators' own analysis. The sample data list roughly 800,000 distinct CDR3 sequences, and roughly 27% of these were observed just once. Approximately 0.55% of the sample is taken by the ten largest.

Worth noting for this clonotype: Its antigen remains undetermined. Per-nucleotide qualities are absent, and no much larger clonotype sits a single base away.

The CDR3 covers 15 residues, taking in both the cysteine and the phenylalanine. Left in the record is the CDR3 DNA by itself, 45 bases read in frame from the first base. The V end gives up 6 bases and the J end 6 bases, leaving 11 bases in the junction not matched to a gene. For CDR1 and CDR2, the germline V gene lists KGHSH and LQKENI. To demonstrate the VDJtools post-analysis software, the study profiled TCR beta repertoires from the peripheral blood of approximately twelve young patients with multiple sclerosis. The multiple sclerosis patients were children and adolescents ranging in age from roughly 6 to 15 years.

The chain couples TRBV18 to TRBJ2-1, with TRBD1 identical over 7 junction bases. The sequencing input was blood. The TCR sequence derives from a girl aged 5-17 years with multiple sclerosis. At the DNA level, the sequence is TGTGCCAGCTCTCCTCTCTTTACAGGGGCCAATGAGCAGTTCTTC. The translation is CASSPLFTGANEQFF.